This T cell receptor (beta chain) originates from a study of T-cell reconstitution after alpha-beta-depleted transplantation in children. The table lists this clonotype with many counts. TCRbeta library preparation incorporated unique molecular identifiers. TCRdb itself ran the PCR reads through MiXCR, one entry per CDR3 protein. The sample has around 240,000 distinct CDR3 sequences, over 9.5% seen once. The TCR comes from a human donor who donated a stem cell graft to a child with SCID. The sample in question was PBMCs from the stem cell graft donor, obtained from the stem cell graft.

The CDR3 reads CSARTGSKAYEQYF. The CDR3 DNA is TGCAGTGCTAGGACAGGATCAAAGGCCTACGAGCAGTACTTC. This sequence joins TRBV20-1 and TRBJ2-7; D is possibly TRBD1 (6 bases). The germline V gene has CDR1 DFQATT and CDR2 SNEGSKA (reference sequence). The V and J ends lost 3 bases and 2 bases respectively, with 14 bases between them. The CDR3 runs to 14 residues.